A selection of T cell receptor beta chains follows, all from one sample in a study of identical twins. One entry per CDR3 protein, called by TCRdb with MiXCR from the 5' RACE reads. This sample has around 570,000 distinct CDR3 sequences; around a tenth occur once, and the top ten carry roughly 3.2%. Separately, the same data were catalogued under a study of yellow fever vaccine responses in identical twins.

The sequencing sample was made of PBMCs. These receptor sequences come from a woman between 18 and 29 years old in good health. The CDR3 runs from the conserved cysteine through the conserved F or W. Fields, in order: CDR3 length, J gene, clone size, V gene, D gene, CDR3 DNA, CDR3 protein. D genes are given only for firm matches. The size field is filled for only some rows; it gives once, few, many or a size class.

CDR3 length: 16
J gene: TRBJ2-7
clone size: NA
V gene: TRBV20-1
D gene: TRBD2
CDR3 DNA: TGCAGTGCCCCGTGGGTAGGCGGGGGGATTACCTACGAGCAGTACTTC
CDR3 protein: CSAPWVGGGITYEQYF

CDR3 length: 13
J gene: TRBJ2-5
clone size: many
V gene: TRBV7-2
D gene: NA
CDR3 DNA: TGTGCCAGCAGCTTAGGGTTTTTGGAGACCCAGTACTTC
CDR3 protein: CASSLGFLETQYF

CDR3 length: 15
J gene: TRBJ2-5
clone size: many
V gene: TRBV7-9
D gene: NA
CDR3 DNA: TGTGCCAGCAGCACCAACGCAGGGATCAAAGAGACCCAGTACTTC
CDR3 protein: CASSTNAGIKETQYF

CDR3 length: 12
J gene: TRBJ1-5
clone size: many
V gene: TRBV12-3/TRBV12-4
D gene: NA
CDR3 DNA: TGTGCCAGCAGGTCCAGCGTTCAGCCCCAGCATTTT
CDR3 protein: CASRSSVQPQHF

CDR3 length: 14
J gene: TRBJ2-3
clone size: NA
V gene: TRBV7-9
D gene: NA
CDR3 DNA: TGTGCCAGCAGCTTATTCGGAGCTCTAGATACGCAGTATTTT
CDR3 protein: CASSLFGALDTQYF

CDR3 length: 14
J gene: TRBJ1-2
clone size: few
V gene: TRBV7-3
D gene: NA
CDR3 DNA: TGTGCCAGCAGCTTTGACCCCGGTGGCTATGGCTACACCTTC
CDR3 protein: CASSFDPGGYGYTF

CDR3 length: 17
J gene: TRBJ2-3
clone size: NA
V gene: TRBV7-6
D gene: TRBD1
CDR3 DNA: TGTGCCAGCAGCGACGCAGACAGGGTTGAGTTCACAGATACGCAGTATTTT
CDR3 protein: CASSDADRVEFTDTQYF

CDR3 length: 15
J gene: TRBJ2-5
clone size: few
V gene: TRBV20-1
D gene: NA
CDR3 DNA: TGCAGTGCTACCCCCTATGCGCGTGTTCAAGAGACCCAGTACTTC
CDR3 protein: CSATPYARVQETQYF

CDR3 length: 15
J gene: TRBJ2-7
clone size: few
V gene: TRBV9
D gene: NA
CDR3 DNA: TGTGCCAGCAGCCTACGACCCGGGACGCTTTTCGAGCAGTACTTC
CDR3 protein: CASSLRPGTLFEQYF

CDR3 length: 12
J gene: TRBJ2-2
clone size: NA
V gene: TRBV28
D gene: NA
CDR3 DNA: TGTGCCAGCAGAGGGTGGACCGGGGAGCTGTTTTTT
CDR3 protein: CASRGWTGELFF

CDR3 length: 15
J gene: TRBJ1-2
clone size: many
V gene: TRBV6-2/TRBV6-3
D gene: NA
CDR3 DNA: TGTGCCAGCAGCAACAGCCCGGACCGTGGGGGCGGCTACACCTTC
CDR3 protein: CASSNSPDRGGGYTF

CDR3 length: 13
J gene: TRBJ2-5
clone size: NA
V gene: TRBV7-6
D gene: TRBD2
CDR3 DNA: TGTGCCAGCAGCCCCTCCCCGGGAGGAATAGAGGACTTC
CDR3 protein: CASSPSPGGIEDF

CDR3 length: 16
J gene: TRBJ2-2
clone size: few
V gene: TRBV6-4
D gene: NA
CDR3 DNA: TGTGCCAGCAGTGGGTCCATCTCAGGGGACACCGGGGAGCTGTTTTTT
CDR3 protein: CASSGSISGDTGELFF

CDR3 length: 15
J gene: TRBJ2-2
clone size: NA
V gene: TRBV5-5
D gene: TRBD2
CDR3 DNA: TGTGCCATGGGCCCCAGCGGGGCCTACACCGGGGAGCTGTTTTTT
CDR3 protein: CAMGPSGAYTGELFF

CDR3 length: 14
J gene: TRBJ1-1
clone size: NA
V gene: TRBV9
D gene: TRBD1
CDR3 DNA: TGTGCCAGCAGCGTAGTTGGACAGGGGATTGAAGCTTTCTTT
CDR3 protein: CASSVVGQGIEAFF

CDR3 length: 14
J gene: TRBJ2-5
clone size: NA
V gene: TRBV7-2
D gene: NA
CDR3 DNA: TGTGCCAGCAGTCCAGTGTGGGGTACGGAGACCCAGTACTTC
CDR3 protein: CASSPVWGTETQYF

CDR3 length: 14
J gene: TRBJ1-2
clone size: few
V gene: TRBV9
D gene: TRBD1
CDR3 DNA: TGTGCCAGCAGCGTAGGGGACAGGGCCTATGGCTACACCTTC
CDR3 protein: CASSVGDRAYGYTF

CDR3 length: 14
J gene: TRBJ2-7
clone size: few
V gene: TRBV27
D gene: NA
CDR3 DNA: TGTGCCAGCAGTTCCACCCCACCCCCATACGAGCAGTACTTC
CDR3 protein: CASSSTPPPYEQYF

CDR3 length: 15
J gene: TRBJ2-3
clone size: few
V gene: TRBV10-3
D gene: TRBD1
CDR3 DNA: TGTGCCATCCAACGACAGGGGGGAACCACAGATACGCAGTATTTT
CDR3 protein: CAIQRQGGTTDTQYF

CDR3 length: 16
J gene: TRBJ2-1
clone size: NA
V gene: TRBV20-1
D gene: TRBD2
CDR3 DNA: TGCTGTGCTAGAATTGGCGGGAGGGCTTCCTACAATGAGCAGTTCTTC
CDR3 protein: CCARIGGRASYNEQFF

CDR3 length: 15
J gene: TRBJ2-7
clone size: few
V gene: TRBV20-1
D gene: NA
CDR3 DNA: TGCAGTGCTTTTTCCTTGACGGAGGGGTCCTACGAGCAGTACTTC
CDR3 protein: CSAFSLTEGSYEQYF

CDR3 length: 15
J gene: TRBJ1-5
clone size: few
V gene: TRBV3-1
D gene: NA
CDR3 DNA: TGTGCCAGCAGCCGTACTCAAGACTGGGATCAGCCCCAGCATTTT
CDR3 protein: CASSRTQDWDQPQHF

CDR3 length: 15
J gene: TRBJ2-7
clone size: NA
V gene: TRBV4-1
D gene: TRBD1
CDR3 DNA: TGCGCCAGCAGCAACCCGGGACAGGGGATCCACGAGCAGTACTTC
CDR3 protein: CASSNPGQGIHEQYF

CDR3 length: 12
J gene: TRBJ2-7
clone size: few
V gene: TRBV29-1
D gene: NA
CDR3 DNA: TGCAGCGTTGCTACTGCCTCCTACGAGCAGTACTTC
CDR3 protein: CSVATASYEQYF

CDR3 length: 17
J gene: TRBJ2-3
clone size: NA
V gene: TRBV4-2
D gene: TRBD2
CDR3 DNA: TGCGCCAGCAGCCAAGAAATTGCGACTAGCGGCACAGATACGCAGTATTTT
CDR3 protein: CASSQEIATSGTDTQYF

CDR3 length: 16
J gene: TRBJ2-2
clone size: many
V gene: TRBV9
D gene: TRBD2
CDR3 DNA: TGTGCCAGCAGCCCCCTAGCGGGGGGGCGGGGCGGGGAGCTGTTTTTT
CDR3 protein: CASSPLAGGRGGELFF